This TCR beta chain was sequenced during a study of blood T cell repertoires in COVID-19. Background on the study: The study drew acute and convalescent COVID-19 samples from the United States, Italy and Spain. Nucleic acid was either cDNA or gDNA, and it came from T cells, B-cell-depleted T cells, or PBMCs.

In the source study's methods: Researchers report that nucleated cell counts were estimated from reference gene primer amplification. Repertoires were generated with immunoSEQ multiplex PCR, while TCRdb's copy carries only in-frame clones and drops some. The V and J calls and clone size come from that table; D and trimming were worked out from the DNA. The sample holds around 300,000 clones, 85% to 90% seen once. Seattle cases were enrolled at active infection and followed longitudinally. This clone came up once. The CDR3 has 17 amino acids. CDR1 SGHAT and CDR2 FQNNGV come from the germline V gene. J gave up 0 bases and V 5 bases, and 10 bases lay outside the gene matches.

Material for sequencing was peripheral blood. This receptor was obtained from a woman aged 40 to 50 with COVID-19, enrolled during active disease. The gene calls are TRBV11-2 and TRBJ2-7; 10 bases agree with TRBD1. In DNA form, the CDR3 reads TGTGCCAGCAGCCCGGACAGGGGGGCGAAAAGCTCCTACGAGCAGTACTTC. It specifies CASSPDRGAKSSYEQYF.